This is a list of T cell receptor beta chains from one sample in a study of cytomegalovirus exposure and HLA in healthy donors. Generated by immunoSEQ multiplex PCR, the TCRdb table keeps only in-frame clones and is missing some. This sample's table has around 97,000 clones. The sample was PBMCs. These TCRs come from a man aged 35 to 55 in good health and CMV-seronegative. Each CDR3 is given with its conserved first and last residue. The order of the fields is CDR3 length, D gene, V gene, J gene, CDR3 protein. D genes are given only for firm matches.

len: 16
d_gene: TRBD1
v_gene: TRBV30
j_gene: TRBJ1-4
CDR3aa: CAWSGAYWTGDEKLFF

len: 11
d_gene: -
v_gene: TRBV6-6
j_gene: TRBJ2-7
CDR3aa: CASSYLYEQYF

len: 18
d_gene: TRBD2
v_gene: TRBV7-9
j_gene: TRBJ2-7
CDR3aa: CASSPPPGTSGRRYEQYF

len: 13
d_gene: TRBD2
v_gene: TRBV10-1
j_gene: TRBJ2-5
CDR3aa: CASSRGDVPAQYF

len: 15
d_gene: TRBD2
v_gene: TRBV11-2
j_gene: TRBJ2-1
CDR3aa: CASSSAGTTNNEQFF

len: 13
d_gene: TRBD1
v_gene: TRBV25-1
j_gene: TRBJ1-2
CDR3aa: CASSVGQGTGYTF

len: 14
d_gene: -
v_gene: TRBV6-6
j_gene: TRBJ2-7
CDR3aa: CASSYGGGTYEQYF

len: 14
d_gene: -
v_gene: TRBV10-3
j_gene: TRBJ1-1
CDR3aa: CAISEAQGNTEAFF

len: 16
d_gene: TRBD1
v_gene: TRBV6-6
j_gene: TRBJ2-5
CDR3aa: CASSYSGTEDQETQYF

len: 12
d_gene: -
v_gene: TRBV5-1
j_gene: TRBJ2-3
CDR3aa: CASSFNTDTQYF

len: 17
d_gene: -
v_gene: TRBV5-6
j_gene: TRBJ1-1
CDR3aa: CASNFEGGAPLDTEAFF

len: 15
d_gene: TRBD1
v_gene: TRBV12-5
j_gene: TRBJ2-7
CDR3aa: CARAAPRGLGDEQYF

len: 14
d_gene: TRBD2
v_gene: TRBV19
j_gene: TRBJ2-7
CDR3aa: CTSTPTGGMGEQYF

len: 23
d_gene: TRBD2
v_gene: TRBV10-3
j_gene: TRBJ2-1
CDR3aa: CAISFTGTSGRGERRGAYNEQFF

len: 19
d_gene: TRBD2
v_gene: TRBV7-6
j_gene: TRBJ2-1
CDR3aa: CASSLIFSGGSSVTGEQFF

len: 12
d_gene: TRBD1
v_gene: TRBV6-6
j_gene: TRBJ2-7
CDR3aa: CASSRQGYEQYF